One and the same sample provided the 14 T cell receptor beta chains below, sequenced in a study of early T cells in non-severe SARS-CoV-2 infection. TCRdb ran MiXCR on the 5' RACE reads and lists one entry per CDR3 protein. In the table there are tens of thousands of distinct CDR3 sequences, 11% to 15% of which are singletons. Material for sequencing was whole blood. These TCRs come from an adult who was a healthcare worker with PCR-confirmed SARS-CoV-2 infection or an uninfected control (not recorded which).

This clonotype was counted only a few times. J is TRBJ2-5 and V is TRBV20-1, with 7 bases matching TRBD1. Trimming at V came to 1 base and at J to 3 bases, leaving 5 bases not matched to a gene. The CDR3 loop spans 14 amino acids. The germline V gene encodes CDR1 DFQATT and CDR2 SNEGSKA (reference sequence). The CDR3 DNA sequence: TGCAGTGCTAGAGGGGACAGTAGAAAAGAGACCCAGTACTTC. Translated, it gives CSARGDSRKETQYF.

This rearrangement joins TRBV27 to TRBJ1-5; D unclear. This CDR3 has 14 residues. V was cut by 6 bases and J by 3 bases, with 12 bases left in between. Per the germline V gene, CDR1 is MNHEY and CDR2 is SMNVEV (reference sequence). In nucleotides, the CDR3 is TGTGCCAGCAGGATGCACCAAGCCAATCAGCCCCAGCATTTT. It yields the protein CASRMHQANQPQHF.

This clonotype was picked up a small number of times. V and J are TRBV19 and TRBJ2-7; possible D gene TRBD2, 6 bases. The V gene's germline CDR1 is LNHDA and CDR2 SQIVND (reference sequence). Trimming shortened V by 9 bases and J by 11 bases, and 14 bases separated the two germline ends. There are 10 residues in the CDR3. CDR3 protein: CAREGQREYF. DNA for the CDR3: TGTGCCAGGGAGGGGCAGAGGGAGTACTTC.

Ten or more counts support this clonotype. CDR3 nucleotides: TGTGCCAGCAGCGTATTCCCGGGGTCGTTCGCCACAGATACGCAGTATTTT. Translated, it gives CASSVFPGSFATDTQYF. The chain carries TRBV9 and TRBJ2-3; D perhaps matches TRBD2 (5 bases). Germline values: CDR1 SGDLS, CDR2 YYNGEE. V was shortened by 1 base and J by 2 bases, with 17 bases between the two germline ends. The CDR3 runs 17 residues.

This clonotype occurred a few times. This sequence joins TRBV28 and TRBJ1-2; no reliable D call. Trimming left V 6 bases short and J 6 bases short, with 11 bases between. The germline V gene has CDR1 MDHEN and CDR2 SYDVKM. The CDR3 extends over 12 amino acids. The CDR3 DNA reads TGTGCCAGCAGACTATTGCAGGATGGCTACACCTTC. Its protein product is CASRLLQDGYTF.

The rearrangement links TRBV20-1 to TRBJ2-3, with 9 positions matching TRBD2. Per the germline V gene, CDR1 is DFQATT and CDR2 is SNEGSKA (reference sequence). After removal of 6 bases from V and 4 bases from J, the junction contained 5 bases not matched to a gene. This CDR3 has 13 residues. CDR3 residues: CSANRGGADTQYF. In nucleotides, the CDR3 is TGCAGTGCCAACCGCGGGGGGGCAGATACGCAGTATTTT.

The chain links TRBV3-1 to TRBJ1-2; D is ambiguous. V was pared by 1 base and J by 1 base, with 10 bases between. Germline CDR1 LGHDT, CDR2 YNNKEL (reference sequence). The CDR3 totals 15 residues. The CDR3 DNA follows: TGTGCCAGCAGCCAAGGACGGAACATTAACTATGGCTACACCTTC. It is translated as CASSQGRNINYGYTF.

This clonotype appeared many times. This chain uses TRBV12-3 or TRBV12-4 with TRBJ1-2; D might be TRBD1 (5 bases). Trimming took off 8 bases at V and 1 base at J, with 20 bases between the two ends. The CDR3 length is 16 residues. CDR3 coding DNA: TGTGCCAGCTCCGCCCCCCGGGGCAGAAATAACTATGGCTACACCTTC. The encoded protein is CASSAPRGRNNYGYTF.

This chain joins TRBV12-5 and TRBJ2-2; D gene uncertain. Between the trimmed V and J ends, which lost 0 bases and 3 bases, there was a span of 14 bases. The CDR3 is 17 amino acids. Germline CDR1 and CDR2: LGHNT and FRNRAP. CDR3 in amino acids: CASGLVPPGVHTGELFF. CDR3 DNA: TGTGCTAGTGGTTTGGTACCCCCGGGCGTACACACCGGGGAGCTGTTTTTT.

This chain links TRBV7-9 with TRBJ1-2, with D unresolved. Trimming shortened V by 5 bases and J by 5 bases, and 9 bases separated the two germline ends. The CDR3 is made up of 12 amino acids. Germline lookup yields CDR1 SEHNR and CDR2 FQNEAQ (reference sequence). The CDR3 nucleotides read TGTGCCAGCAGCCTCTTAACTTATGGCTACACCTTC. This sequence encodes CASSLLTYGYTF. Full variable domain (missing parts from reference TRBV7-9 and TRBJ1-2): DTGVSQNPRHKITKRGQNVTFRCDPISEHNRLYWYRQTLGQGPEFLTYFQNEAQLEKSRLLSDRFSAERPKGSFSTLEIQRTEQGDSAMYLCASSLLTYGYTFGSGTRLTVV.

The table lists this clonotype with a few counts. The chain is built from TRBV6-1 and TRBJ2-2; possibly TRBD1 for D (5 bases). The V and J ends lost 5 bases and 1 base respectively, with 11 bases between them. In germline, CDR1 is MNHNS, CDR2 SASEGT. There are 15 residues in the CDR3. In DNA, the CDR3 is TGTGCCAGCAGTCCAGGGTGGGAGAACACCGGGGAGCTGTTTTTT. Translation gives CASSPGWENTGELFF.

This clonotype was observed many times. The chain carries TRBV11-2 and TRBJ2-7; D unresolved. Germline CDR1 is SGHAT and CDR2 is FQNNGV. V lost 0 bases to trimming and J lost 6 bases, with 6 bases between them. The CDR3 runs 12 residues. The CDR3 spells CASSLDWGEQYF. For the CDR3, the DNA is TGTGCCAGCAGCTTAGATTGGGGCGAGCAGTACTTC.

The chain recombines TRBV18 with TRBJ1-1; 7 positions agree with TRBD1. V gave up 6 bases and J gave up 8 bases; unmatched junction bases: 9. The CDR3 loop spans 13 amino acids. Germline V lookup: CDR1 KGHSH, CDR2 LQKENI. The CDR3 sequence: CASSPRQGREAFF. In DNA, the CDR3 is TGTGCCAGCTCTCCCAGACAGGGAAGAGAAGCTTTCTTT.

This clonotype was recorded at least ten times. In DNA form, the CDR3 reads TGCAGTGCTAGAACTAGCAGAAACACAGATACGCAGTATTTT. Translating gives CSARTSRNTDTQYF. This chain connects TRBV20-1 to TRBJ2-3; TRBD2 might be the D (6 bases). Trimming took off 2 bases at V and 2 bases at J, with 11 bases between the two ends. This CDR3 comprises 14 residues. Germline-derived CDR1 and CDR2 are DFQATT and SNEGSKA (reference sequence).